This TCR beta chain was retrieved from a study of blood T cell repertoires in COVID-19 (dated by TCRdb to the early 2020s). Context from the whole study: Collaborator samples came from the United States, Italy and Spain and covered acute and convalescent phases of COVID-19. The samples were drawn from two sources: the first 160 participants of the ongoing ImmuneRACE study, and 950 to 1,500 subjects contributed by 6 global collaborators. Where available, HLA class I and class II types were taken from metadata supplied by the sample provider and were not determined by assay-based typing. The material from the prospective study consisted of cDNA or gDNA derived from T cells, B-cell-depleted T cells, or PBMCs. The dataset comprised deeply sampled blood TCRbeta repertoires from subjects exposed to, actively infected with, or recovered from COVID-19. Nearly every sample came with metadata listing a de-identified subject ID, COVID-19 status, age in years and sex. The repertoires were made available in a free public database intended to serve as a resource for research on the immune response to SARS-CoV-2.

V loses 5 bases, J loses 7 bases, and the germline ends lie 15 bases apart. The CDR3, cysteine through phenylalanine, is 14 amino acids long. Only the CDR3 portion is preserved as DNA: 42 bases, with reading frame beginning at the first base. CDR1 and CDR2, per the germline V gene, are SGHVS and FQNEAQ. Whole blood was collected in K2EDTA tubes by collaborating institutions according to the institutions' own protocols. For TCRbeta analysis, collaborators shipped samples as frozen whole blood, isolated PBMCs, or DNA extracted from either of those sample types. Details on this clone: It lacks a known antigen. There are no base qualities to consult, and no much larger clone falls within one base.

TCRbeta CDR3 regions were amplified from genomic DNA using the immunoSEQ Assay, a bias-controlled multiplex PCR. On the study's bioinformatics: Within the assay, amplification of reference gene primers was used to estimate how many nucleated cells each sample contained. To quantify the absolute abundance of each unique TCRbeta CDR3 rearrangement, sequence reads were collapsed and filtered. For each sample, productive Simpson clonality was calculated by taking the square root of Simpson's diversity index across productive rearrangements. The immuneACCESS repertoire file appears here via TCRdb, limited to in-frame rearrangements. These files lack a portion of the clones; in checked studies, under half of the deficit traces to unresolved V genes, and the cause of the others is not known. V and J calls plus clone size are reproduced from that table; the DNA served to infer D and trimming. This sample comprises some 380,000 clones, 90% of them detected only once. 6.5% to 7% of the sample is taken by the ten largest.

What the research found in general, with its limitations: Clinical and demographic metadata were provided uncurated, with the amount varying by source and participant.

Here the chain combines TRBV7-8 and TRBJ2-1; TRBD2 is perhaps the D gene, given 5 matching bases. The material sequenced was peripheral blood. The receptor's source is a young man with active or convalescent COVID-19. The sequence in DNA is TGTGCCAGCAGCCAACGGGGAGCGCGGAATGAGCAGTTCTTC. This translates into CASSQRGARNEQFF.